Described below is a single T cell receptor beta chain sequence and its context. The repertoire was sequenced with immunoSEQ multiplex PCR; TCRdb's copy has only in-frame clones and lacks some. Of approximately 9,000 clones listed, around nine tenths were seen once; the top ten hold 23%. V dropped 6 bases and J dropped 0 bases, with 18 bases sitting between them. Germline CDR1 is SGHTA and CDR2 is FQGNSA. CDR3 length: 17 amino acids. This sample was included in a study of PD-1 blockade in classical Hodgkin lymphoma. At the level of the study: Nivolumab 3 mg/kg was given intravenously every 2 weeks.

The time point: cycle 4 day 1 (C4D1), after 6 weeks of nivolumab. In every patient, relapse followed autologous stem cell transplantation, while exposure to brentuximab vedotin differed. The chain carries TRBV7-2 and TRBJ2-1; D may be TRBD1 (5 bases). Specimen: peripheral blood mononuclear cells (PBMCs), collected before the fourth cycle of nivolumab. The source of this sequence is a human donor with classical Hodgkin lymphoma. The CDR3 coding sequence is TGTGCCAGCAGTTCCGTGTACAGGAGCTTCTCCTACAATGAGCAGTTCTTC. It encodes CASSSVYRSFSYNEQFF.